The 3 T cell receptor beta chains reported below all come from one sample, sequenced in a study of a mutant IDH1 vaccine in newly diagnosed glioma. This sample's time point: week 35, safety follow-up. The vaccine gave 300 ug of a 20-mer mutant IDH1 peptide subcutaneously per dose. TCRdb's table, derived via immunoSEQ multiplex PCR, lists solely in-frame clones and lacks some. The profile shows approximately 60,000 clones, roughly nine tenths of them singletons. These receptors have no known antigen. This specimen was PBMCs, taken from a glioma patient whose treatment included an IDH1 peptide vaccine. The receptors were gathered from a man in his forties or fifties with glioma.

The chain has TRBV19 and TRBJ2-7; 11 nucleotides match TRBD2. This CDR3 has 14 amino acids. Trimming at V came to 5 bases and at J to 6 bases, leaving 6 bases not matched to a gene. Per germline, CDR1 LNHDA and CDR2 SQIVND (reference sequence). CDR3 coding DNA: TGTGCCAGTAGTTCCTGGACTAGCGGGCGCGAGCAGTACTTC. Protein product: CASSSWTSGREQYF.

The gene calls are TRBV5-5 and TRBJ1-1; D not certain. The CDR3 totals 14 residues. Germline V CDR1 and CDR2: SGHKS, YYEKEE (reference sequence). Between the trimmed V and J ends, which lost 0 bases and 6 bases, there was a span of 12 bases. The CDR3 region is CASSLDNPFAEAFF. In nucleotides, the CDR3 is TGTGCCAGCAGCTTGGACAACCCGTTCGCTGAAGCTTTCTTT.

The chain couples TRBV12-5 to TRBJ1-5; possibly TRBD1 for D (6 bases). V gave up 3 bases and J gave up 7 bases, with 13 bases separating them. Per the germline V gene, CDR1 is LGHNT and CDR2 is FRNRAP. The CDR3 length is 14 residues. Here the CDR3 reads CASGLSGASQPQHF. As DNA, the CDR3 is TGTGCTAGTGGTTTATCGGGGGCGAGCCAGCCCCAGCATTTT.